The 12 T cell receptor beta chains below come from one sample, sequenced in a study of PD-1 blockade in classical Hodgkin lymphoma. Sample time point: cycle 4 day 1 (C4D1), after five to seven weeks of nivolumab. All patients experienced relapse after autologous stem cell transplantation, and brentuximab vedotin exposure was variable. Assay used: immunoSEQ multiplex PCR; TCRdb lists only in-frame clones, some missing. The sample lists tens of thousands of clones; just over 90% were seen once. Specimen: peripheral blood mononuclear cells (PBMCs), collected before the fourth cycle of nivolumab. The origin of the receptors is a human donor with classical Hodgkin lymphoma.

This rearrangement joins TRBV9 to TRBJ1-1, with TRBD1 matching 10 bases. The germline V gene encodes CDR1 SGDLS and CDR2 YYNGEE. This CDR3 comprises 15 residues. The V and J ends lost 3 bases and 5 bases, in that order; junction bases with no gene match: 7. The DNA for the CDR3 is TGTGCCAGCAGCGGGGACAGGGGCGGGCCAACTGAAGCTTTCTTT. Protein: CASSGDRGGPTEAFF. Filled out from reference TRBV9 and TRBJ1-1, the complete variable domain reads DSGVTQTPKHLITATGQRVTLRCSPRSGDLSVYWYQQSLDQGLQFLIQYYNGEERAKGNILERFSAQQFPDLHSELNLSSLELGDSALYFCASSGDRGGPTEAFFGQGTRLTVV.

This chain joins TRBV5-1 and TRBJ2-2; D remains unclear. Germline values: CDR1 SGHRS, CDR2 YFSETQ. The V gene lost 0 bases and the J gene lost 0 bases, with 6 bases spanning the gap. CDR3 length: 15 amino acids. The CDR3 sequence is CASSLVTTNTGELFF. Here the CDR3 DNA reads TGCGCCAGCAGCTTGGTGACAACGAACACCGGGGAGCTGTTTTTT.

The rearrangement uses TRBV28 and TRBJ1-5; D not certain. The germline V and J ends were trimmed by 5 bases and 5 bases, with 7 bases remaining between them. CDR3 size: 12 residues. In germline, CDR1 is MDHEN, CDR2 SYDVKM. In DNA, the CDR3 is TGTGCCAGCAGTCCCAGGCATCAGCCCCAGCATTTT. Its protein is CASSPRHQPQHF.

This clone was recorded many times. CDR3 loop: CASSVAGGTEQYF. The CDR3 nucleotides are TGTGCCAGCAGCGTAGCGGGGGGGACCGAGCAGTACTTC. This chain joins TRBV9 and TRBJ2-7; 8 bases map to TRBD2. Germline V lookup: CDR1 SGDLS, CDR2 YYNGEE. The CDR3 totals 13 residues. V lost 0 bases, J lost 6 bases, and 2 bases stayed unmatched.

V gene TRBV5-8 combines with J gene TRBJ2-1; D remains unclear. V was cut by 2 bases and J by 0 bases, with 15 bases left in between. Germline V CDR1 and CDR2: SGHTS, YDEGEE. CDR3 length equals 17 residues. The chain's CDR3 is CASSFTLIGSSYNEQFF. In DNA form, the CDR3 reads TGTGCCAGCAGCTTTACCCTGATCGGCAGCTCCTACAATGAGCAGTTCTTC.

The chain couples TRBV28 to TRBJ2-2; D may be TRBD1 (5 bases). The CDR3 consists of 14 residues. V was shortened by 3 bases and J by 5 bases, with 10 bases between the two germline ends. CDR1 and CDR2 (germline): MDHEN, SYDVKM. The CDR3 DNA reads as TGTGCCAGCAGTTTCCGCAGGGTAACCGGGGAGCTGTTTTTT. This sequence encodes CASSFRRVTGELFF.

The rearrangement joins TRBV7-3 to TRBJ2-3; 8 nucleotides align to TRBD2. Trimming cost V 5 bases and J 0 bases; bases outside gene matches: 4. Germline CDR1 SGHTA, CDR2 FQGTGA. CDR3 size: 15 residues. This CDR3 is CASSPGGGSTDTQYF. In nucleotides, the CDR3 is TGTGCCAGCAGCCCCGGCGGGGGGAGCACAGATACGCAGTATTTT.

The chain carries TRBV7-2 and TRBJ1-2, with 8 bases identical to TRBD1. CDR1 and CDR2 from the germline V gene are SGHTA and FQGNSA. J gave up 6 bases and V 5 bases, and 11 bases lay outside the gene matches. This CDR3 contains 15 residues. CDR3 DNA: TGTGCCAGCAGCCACGACAGGGGTATCAGGCATGGCTACACCTTC. It specifies CASSHDRGIRHGYTF.

This rearrangement joins TRBV5-1 to TRBJ2-1, with unresolved D. Germline V gene lookup returns CDR1 SGHRS and CDR2 YFSETQ. Trimming took 3 bases from V and 2 from J, leaving 15 bases between them. This CDR3 comprises 16 residues. CDR3 in DNA: TGCGCCAGCAGCTCCTCCAGAATTGCCACCTACAATGAGCAGTTCTTC. This codes for CASSSSRIATYNEQFF.

This clone was seen just once. The rearrangement joins TRBV30 to TRBJ1-6, with D hard to call. V lost 2 bases, J lost 4 bases, and 12 bases lay in between. Per germline, CDR1 GTSNPN and CDR2 SVGIG (reference sequence). The length of the CDR3 is 15 residues. The CDR3 bases are TGTGCCTGGAGTCTGATAGGGAGTTATAATTCACCCCTCCACTTT. Translation gives CAWSLIGSYNSPLHF.

The genes are TRBV28 and TRBJ1-3, with TRBD1 identical over 8 bases. Trimming took 1 base from V and 14 from J; bases not matched to a gene: 10. Germline-derived CDR1 and CDR2 are MDHEN and SYDVKM. The CDR3 runs to 14 residues. CDR3: CASSLSTTGATLYF. As DNA, the CDR3 is TGTGCCAGCAGTTTATCGACGACAGGGGCAACCTTATATTTT. Full variable domain (remainder filled in from reference TRBV28 and TRBJ1-3): DVKVTQSSRYLVKRTGEKVFLECVQDMDHENMFWYRQDPGLGLRLIYFSYDVKMKEKGDIPEGYSVSREKKERFSLILESASTNQTSMYLCASSLSTTGATLYFGEGSWLTVV.

The V call is TRBV27, the J call TRBJ1-1, with D unresolved. The CDR3 is made up of 14 amino acids. The germline gives CDR1 MNHEY, CDR2 SMNVEV (reference sequence). Trimming removed 0 bases from V and 4 bases from J, with 9 bases in between. CDR3 in amino acids: CASSLSIESTEAFF. Written as DNA, the CDR3 is TGTGCCAGCAGTTTATCGATCGAGAGCACTGAAGCTTTCTTT.